The clone carrying this T cell receptor (beta chain) was found many times. Germline V lookup: CDR1 MDHEN, CDR2 SYDVKM. The V end lost 6 bases, the J end lost 7 bases, and 19 bases lay between the germline ends. The CDR3 spans 15 residues. The sample comes from a study of T cells in Graves' hyperthyroidism and ophthalmopathy. Amplified TCR beta CDR3 regions derived from RNA transcripts. The primer set for the first-round RT-PCR of the TCR CDR3 was HTBI. Using its own MiXCR run on the multiplex PCR reads, TCRdb lists one record per CDR3 protein. The table has about 360,000 distinct CDR3 sequences, roughly 13% seen once.

The sequence was collected from a man aged 30 to 45 with Graves' hyperthyroidism that later progressed to Graves' ophthalmopathy. Input material: blood. The rearrangement uses TRBV28 and TRBJ1-5, with a possible D match to TRBD1 (5 bases). In nucleotides, the CDR3 is TGTGCCAGCAGCACCGGAACCGGGACTCGGCAGCCCCAGCATTTT. Translation: CASSTGTGTRQPQHF.